A single sample gave rise to the 18 T cell receptor beta chains below, sequenced in a study of blood T cell repertoires in COVID-19. The method was immunoSEQ multiplex PCR; TCRdb's version includes in-frame clones alone and lacks a portion of them. Among 300,000 to 400,000 clones, 85% to 90% were seen once, and the ten largest hold about 6%. The source material was peripheral blood. Source of these receptors: a woman in her fifties or sixties with COVID-19, enrolled during active disease.

This sequence joins TRBV9 and TRBJ2-7; 7 bases are a match to TRBD1. The length of the CDR3 is 17 residues. J lost 4 bases, V lost 2 bases, and 15 bases had no gene match. Per the germline V gene, CDR1 is SGDLS and CDR2 is YYNGEE. The CDR3: CASSVGRNRDSEYEQYF. As DNA, the CDR3 is TGTGCCAGCAGCGTTGGCCGGAACCGGGACAGCGAATACGAGCAGTACTTC.

The V call is TRBV24-1, the J call TRBJ1-1; D gene unclear. The germline CDR1 and CDR2 sequences are KGHDR and SFDVKD. V shed 9 bases and J shed 10 bases, with 20 bases lying between them. The CDR3 totals 13 residues. CDR3 sequence (DNA): TGTGCCACCCTTACTCTACAGCGGGTAAGAGCTTTCTTT. It specifies CATLTLQRVRAFF.

The rearrangement joins TRBV7-3 to TRBJ1-1, with D uncertain. Germline-derived CDR1 and CDR2 are SGHTA and FQGTGA. The germline V and J ends were trimmed by 1 base and 1 base, with 13 bases remaining between them. This CDR3 is built from 16 residues. This CDR3 is CASSLSSHYTNTEAFF. In DNA, the CDR3 is TGTGCCAGCAGCTTAAGCTCACATTATACGAACACTGAAGCTTTCTTT. Full variable domain (rest looked up from reference TRBV7-3 and TRBJ1-1): GAGVSQTPSNKVTEKGKYVELRCDPISGHTALYWYRQSLGQGPEFLIYFQGTGAADDSGLPNDRFFAVRPEGSVSTLKIQRTERGDSAVYLCASSLSSHYTNTEAFFGQGTRLTVV.

The chain is built from TRBV30 and TRBJ1-2; D ambiguous. The CDR3 length is 10 residues. V was shortened by 4 bases and J by 5 bases, with 5 bases between the two germline ends. Germline assignment: CDR1 GTSNPN and CDR2 SVGIG (reference sequence). The CDR3 nucleotides are TGTGCCTGGAACCGGTATGGCTACACCTTC. It encodes CAWNRYGYTF. Filled out from reference TRBV30 and TRBJ1-2, the complete variable domain reads SQTIHQWPATLVQPVGSPLSLECTVEGTSNPNLYWYRQAAGRGLQLLFYSVGIGQISSEVPQNLSASRPQDRQFILSSKKLLLSDSGFYLCAWNRYGYTFGSGTRLTVV.

The chain combines TRBV5-1 with TRBJ2-5; TRBD2 agrees at 12 bases. The V and J ends lost 4 bases and 4 bases, in that order; junction bases with no gene match: 5. Germline CDR1 and CDR2: SGHRS and YFSETQ. The CDR3 has 15 amino acids. This CDR3 reads CASSLTSGSSETQYF. The CDR3 DNA is TGCGCCAGCAGCCTGACTAGCGGGAGTTCAGAGACCCAGTACTTC.

The J gene is TRBJ1-1, the V gene TRBV7-3, with D perhaps matching TRBD1 (5 bases). This CDR3 is built from 14 residues. Germline assignment: CDR1 SGHTA and CDR2 FQGTGA. Deletions cut 3 bases from V and 3 bases from J, with 11 bases between. The CDR3 loop is CASSFGGEYTEAFF. CDR3 DNA sequence: TGTGCCAGCAGCTTCGGGGGGGAATACACTGAAGCTTTCTTT.

V usage is TRBV30 and J usage is TRBJ1-2; 7 bases line up with TRBD1. CDR1 is GTSNPN, CDR2 SVGIG, per germline (reference sequence). J was trimmed by 4 bases and V by 1 base; bases with no gene match: 6. The CDR3 totals 14 residues. This chain's CDR3 is CAWSGQGRGYGYTF. As DNA, the CDR3 is TGTGCCTGGAGTGGACAGGGACGGGGCTATGGCTACACCTTC.

The chain couples TRBV7-9 to TRBJ1-6; D uncertain. V lost 6 bases and J 7 bases, leaving 7 bases between the germline ends. Germline V gene lookup returns CDR1 SEHNR and CDR2 FQNEAQ (reference sequence). The CDR3 runs to 12 residues. Here the CDR3 reads CASSIVNSPLHF. In nucleotides, the CDR3 is TGTGCCAGCAGTATCGTGAATTCACCCCTCCACTTT.

This rearrangement joins TRBV30 to TRBJ1-6, with 7 bases aligning to TRBD1. CDR3 size: 14 residues. With V trimmed by 4 bases and J by 8 bases, 8 bases remained unmatched. The V gene's germline CDR1 is GTSNPN and CDR2 SVGIG (reference sequence). The CDR3 spells CAWTVGTEYSPLHF. DNA for the CDR3: TGTGCCTGGACTGTAGGGACAGAATATTCACCCCTCCACTTT.

V is TRBV4-2 and J is TRBJ2-3; 10 positions match TRBD2. The CDR3 is 17 amino acids. With V trimmed by 1 base and J by 5 bases, 9 bases remained unmatched. From germline, CDR1 is LGHNA and CDR2 YNFKEQ. This CDR3 reads CASSQVSAGGPRDTQYF. CDR3 coding DNA: TGTGCCAGCAGCCAAGTGTCAGCGGGAGGGCCCCGAGATACGCAGTATTTT.

The chain carries TRBV4-3 and TRBJ2-7; TRBD2 is a possible D gene (6 bases). V was clipped by 3 bases and J by 3 bases, with 12 bases between them. Germline loops: CDR1 LGHNA, CDR2 YSLEER. This CDR3 has 14 residues. CDR3 in DNA: TGCGCCAGCAGCCAGGGACTGGACCTCTACGAGCAGTACTTC. As protein: CASSQGLDLYEQYF.

The chain couples TRBV7-9 to TRBJ2-1; D ambiguous. Trimming cost V 5 bases and J 9 bases, with 11 bases left between them. From germline, CDR1 is SEHNR and CDR2 FQNEAQ (reference sequence). The CDR3 totals 12 residues. CDR3 sequence (DNA): TGTGCCAGCAGCCCGGAGAGCAGTGAGCAGTTCTTC. This encodes CASSPESSEQFF. Full variable domain (outside the CDR3, taken from reference TRBV7-9 and TRBJ2-1): DTGVSQNPRHKITKRGQNVTFRCDPISEHNRLYWYRQTLGQGPEFLTYFQNEAQLEKSRLLSDRFSAERPKGSFSTLEIQRTEQGDSAMYLCASSPESSEQFFGPGTRLTVL.

The chain employs TRBV3-1 (or the pseudogene TRBV3-2) and TRBJ2-1; 8 bases map to TRBD1. CDR3 length: 15 residues. The junction had 5 bases not matched to a gene; V was cut back by 4 bases and J by 3 bases. From germline, CDR1 is LGHDT and CDR2 YNNKEL (reference sequence). CDR3 residues: CASSLDRGSYNEQFF. In DNA form, the CDR3 reads TGTGCCAGCAGCCTCGACAGGGGCAGCTACAATGAGCAGTTCTTC.

The V call is TRBV4-1, the J call TRBJ2-7, with D perhaps matching TRBD2 (6 bases). This CDR3 is 16 amino acids long. V was clipped by 0 bases and J by 4 bases, with 16 bases between them. Germline CDR1 reads MGHRA; CDR2 reads YSYEKL. CDR3 DNA: TGCGCCAGCAGCCAAGACGGAGGGACCAGTGGGTACGAGCAGTACTTC. Encoded protein: CASSQDGGTSGYEQYF.

The rearrangement uses TRBV2 and TRBJ1-6; D remains unclear. CDR3 length: 14 residues. Deletions cut 4 bases from V and 10 bases from J, with 14 bases between. Germline lookup yields CDR1 SNHLY and CDR2 FYNNEI. CDR3 amino acids: CASSGGSPISPLHF. CDR3 DNA: TGTGCCAGCAGTGGAGGGAGTCCTATATCACCCCTCCACTTT.

V and J are TRBV28 and TRBJ1-1; D uncertain. Germline V gene sequence: CDR1 MDHEN, CDR2 SYDVKM. This CDR3 comprises 14 residues. The V gene lost 5 bases and the J gene lost 4 bases, with 14 bases spanning the gap. This CDR3 reads CASSLPSGSTEAFF. The CDR3, as DNA: TGTGCCAGCAGTCTCCCCTCGGGGAGCACTGAAGCTTTCTTT.

This sequence joins TRBV30 and TRBJ1-2; TRBD1 might be the D (5 bases). CDR1 GTSNPN and CDR2 SVGIG come from the germline V gene (reference sequence). Trimming left V 5 bases short and J 5 bases short, with 12 bases between. The CDR3 is 12 residues long. The CDR3: CAWDRPLYGYTF. The CDR3, as DNA: TGTGCCTGGGACAGACCCCTTTATGGCTACACCTTC.

This chain joins TRBV19 and TRBJ2-4; 10 nucleotides align to TRBD2. The CDR3 runs 16 residues. V dropped 3 bases and J dropped 7; count of bases not matched to a gene: 9. The germline gives CDR1 LNHDA, CDR2 SQIVND (reference sequence). As DNA, the CDR3 is TGTGCCAGTAGTATCAGTAAAGCGGGAGGGCCTAACATTCAGTACTTC. Residues: CASSISKAGGPNIQYF. The entire variable domain, with the rest obtained from reference TRBV19 and TRBJ2-4, is as follows: DGGITQSPKYLFRKEGQNVTLSCEQNLNHDAMYWYRQDPGQGLRLIYYSQIVNDFQKGDIAEGYSVSREKKESFPLTVTSAQKNPTAFYLCASSISKAGGPNIQYFGAGTRLSVL.